This T cell receptor (beta chain) came from a study of identical twins. Template switching created a universal primer site, and the cDNA included unique molecular identifiers. TCRdb ran MiXCR on the 5' RACE reads and lists one entry per CDR3 protein. The sample has some 1,600,000 distinct CDR3 sequences; about 31% are singletons. This CDR3 is built from 13 residues. Germline loops: CDR1 DFQATT, CDR2 SNEGSKA (reference sequence). Trimming took 0 bases from V and 5 from J, leaving 10 bases between them. Source material: cord blood. The origin of this receptor is a newborn girl in good health. The V call is TRBV20-1, the J call TRBJ1-2; D unresolved. For the CDR3, the DNA is TGCAGTGCTAGAGAGGTTGACACGTATGGCTACACCTTC. Protein product: CSAREVDTYGYTF.